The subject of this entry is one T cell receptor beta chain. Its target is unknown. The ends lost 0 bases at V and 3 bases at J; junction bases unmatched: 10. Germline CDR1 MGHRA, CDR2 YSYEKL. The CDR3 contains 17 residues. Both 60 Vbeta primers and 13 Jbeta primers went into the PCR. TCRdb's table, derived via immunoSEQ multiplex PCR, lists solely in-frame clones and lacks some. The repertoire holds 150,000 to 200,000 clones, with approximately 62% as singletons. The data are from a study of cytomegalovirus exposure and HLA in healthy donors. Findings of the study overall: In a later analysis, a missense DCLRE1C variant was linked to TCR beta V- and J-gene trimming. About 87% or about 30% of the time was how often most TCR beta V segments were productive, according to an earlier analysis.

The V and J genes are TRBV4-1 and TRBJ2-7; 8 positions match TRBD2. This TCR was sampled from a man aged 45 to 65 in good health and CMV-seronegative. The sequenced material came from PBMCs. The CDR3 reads CASSQDQGVAGIYEQYF. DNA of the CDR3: TGCGCCAGCAGCCAAGATCAGGGAGTAGCGGGGATCTACGAGCAGTACTTC.